This T cell receptor beta chain appears in the sequencing data of a study of cytomegalovirus exposure and HLA in healthy donors. The PCR had 60 Vbeta and 13 Jbeta primers. Measured with immunoSEQ multiplex PCR; TCRdb has only the in-frame clones, and not every one. This sample's table has 60,000 to 100,000 clones. CDR1 is MGHRA, CDR2 YSYEKL, per germline. V was clipped by 3 bases and J by 7 bases; unmatched bases: 5. The CDR3 is 16 amino acids. Sequencing was done on a sample of PBMCs. The receptor was derived from a man younger than 45 in good health and CMV-seronegative. The V gene is TRBV4-1, the J gene TRBJ2-1; 14 positions agree with TRBD2. The CDR3 sequence: CASSQRLAGGVNEQFF. As DNA, the CDR3 is TGCGCCAGCAGCCAGAGACTAGCGGGGGGGGTTAATGAGCAGTTCTTC.